The subject of this entry is one TCR beta chain. These data are taken from a study of T cell changes during pregnancy in multiple sclerosis. Trimming pared 2 bases from V and 2 bases from J, leaving 8 bases between. The germline gives CDR1 MNHEY, CDR2 SVGAGI. This CDR3 spans 14 amino acids. Assay used: immunoSEQ multiplex PCR; TCRdb lists only in-frame clones, some missing. The data hold roughly 40,000 clones, with roughly 92% observed a single time. The specimen was CD4+ T cells from peripheral blood mononuclear cells, collected in the first trimester of pregnancy. The chain uses TRBV6-5 and TRBJ2-3; D is possibly TRBD2 (5 bases). The TCR was taken from a female donor with multiple sclerosis, enrolled in a pregnancy study. The CDR3: CASSYVGVTDTQYF. The CDR3 DNA sequence: TGTGCCAGCAGTTACGTCGGGGTCACAGATACGCAGTATTTT.